This TCR beta chain was captured in a study of shared clonotypes between healthy human individuals. Losses at the gene ends were 6 bases for V and 2 bases for J; bases not matched to a gene: 3. Germline V gene sequence: CDR1 LGHNT, CDR2 FRNRAP. There are 14 residues in the CDR3. Recent vaccinations or acute infections were absent in the healthy HIV-negative adult donors. Execution of the assay was at deep level. Generated by immunoSEQ multiplex PCR, the TCRdb table keeps only in-frame clones and is missing some. The sample lists 2 million to 2.5 million clones, approximately 95% seen once, with under 0.15% in the top ten.

This TCR was recovered from a man younger than 35 in good health. The material sequenced was naive CD4+ T cells sorted from blood. Subset of the sample: CD45RA+ positively selected. V usage is TRBV12-5 and J usage is TRBJ2-7; TRBD1 matches at 11 bases. The CDR3 DNA reads as TGTGCTAGTGGGTGGACAGGGGGCCCCTACGAGCAGTACTTC. Protein product: CASGWTGGPYEQYF.